Listed below are T cell receptor beta chains from one sample, sequenced in a study of blood T cell repertoires in COVID-19. Clones were read by immunoSEQ multiplex PCR, and TCRdb kept only the in-frame ones, dropping some. This sample yields 25,000 to 30,000 clones, of which roughly 83% are seen a single time; 7.5% to 10% belongs to the top ten. Sequencing was carried out using peripheral blood. The receptors come from a man of 80 years or more with active COVID-19. Each CDR3 is given with its conserved first and last residue. The order of the fields is clone size, J gene, V gene, D gene, CDR3 protein, CDR3 DNA. The D gene is left open where the match is weak. Size is omitted from some rows. Given values are once, few, many or a class for expanded clones.

clone_size: few; j_call: TRBJ2-7; v_call: TRBV5-4; d_call: -; cdr3_aa: CASSPDRDTYEQYF; cdr3_nt: TGTGCCAGCAGCCCCGACCGGGACACTTACGAGCAGTACTTC
clone_size: once; j_call: TRBJ2-1; v_call: TRBV5-1; d_call: TRBD2; cdr3_aa: CASSPDGTSGVIEQFF; cdr3_nt: TGCGCCAGCAGCCCGGACGGGACTAGCGGGGTTATTGAGCAGTTCTTC
clone_size: -; j_call: TRBJ2-2; v_call: TRBV3-1/TRBV3-2; d_call: -; cdr3_aa: CASSQGRGTGELFF; cdr3_nt: TGTGCCAGCAGCCAAGGACGGGGGACCGGGGAGCTGTTTTTT
clone_size: -; j_call: TRBJ1-1; v_call: TRBV12-5; d_call: -; cdr3_aa: CASGSEWNTEAFF; cdr3_nt: TGTGCTAGTGGTAGCGAATGGAACACTGAAGCTTTCTTT
clone_size: -; j_call: TRBJ2-2; v_call: TRBV5-1; d_call: -; cdr3_aa: CASRNAPGVVYTGELFF; cdr3_nt: TGCGCCAGCAGAAATGCACCAGGGGTCGTTTACACCGGGGAGCTGTTTTTT
clone_size: -; j_call: TRBJ2-1; v_call: TRBV6-2/TRBV6-3; d_call: TRBD2; cdr3_aa: CASSPFPTSGGYNEQFF; cdr3_nt: TGTGCCAGCAGTCCCTTCCCCACTAGCGGGGGATACAATGAGCAGTTCTTC
clone_size: -; j_call: TRBJ2-3; v_call: TRBV7-8; d_call: -; cdr3_aa: CASRMGGPVDTQYF; cdr3_nt: TGTGCCAGCAGGATGGGGGGGCCGGTAGATACGCAGTATTTT
clone_size: -; j_call: TRBJ2-5; v_call: TRBV5-1; d_call: -; cdr3_aa: CASSLTPGSQETQYF; cdr3_nt: TGCGCCAGCAGCTTAACCCCCGGGTCCCAAGAGACCCAGTACTTC
clone_size: -; j_call: TRBJ1-5; v_call: TRBV15; d_call: TRBD1; cdr3_aa: CATSFNRGNEQPQHF; cdr3_nt: TGTGCCACCAGCTTTAACAGGGGTAATGAACAGCCCCAGCATTTT
clone_size: -; j_call: TRBJ2-3; v_call: TRBV9; d_call: TRBD2; cdr3_aa: CASSQSTPGLAGGITDTQYF; cdr3_nt: TGTGCCAGCAGTCAGTCGACTCCGGGACTAGCGGGGGGTATCACAGATACGCAGTATTTT
clone_size: -; j_call: TRBJ2-3; v_call: TRBV6-5; d_call: -; cdr3_aa: CASTQRSSTDTQYF; cdr3_nt: TGTGCCAGCACTCAGCGGTCTAGCACAGATACGCAGTATTTT
clone_size: few; j_call: TRBJ1-4; v_call: TRBV5-6; d_call: TRBD1; cdr3_aa: CASSLPGQGGEKLFF; cdr3_nt: TGTGCCAGCAGCTTACCGGGACAGGGAGGTGAAAAACTGTTTTTT
clone_size: -; j_call: TRBJ1-5; v_call: TRBV6-6; d_call: -; cdr3_aa: CASSRGIVGGANQPQHF; cdr3_nt: TGTGCCAGCAGTCGTGGAATTGTCGGGGGAGCCAATCAGCCCCAGCATTTT
clone_size: -; j_call: TRBJ2-2; v_call: TRBV19; d_call: -; cdr3_aa: CASSSRGSTGELFF; cdr3_nt: TGTGCCAGTAGTAGCCGCGGTTCCACCGGGGAGCTGTTTTTT
clone_size: once; j_call: TRBJ2-1; v_call: TRBV5-8; d_call: TRBD1; cdr3_aa: CASSSYGTGMGYNEQFF; cdr3_nt: TGTGCCAGCAGCTCCTACGGGACAGGGATGGGATACAATGAGCAGTTCTTC
clone_size: once; j_call: TRBJ2-5; v_call: TRBV7-8; d_call: -; cdr3_aa: CASSLGLGGFWETQYF; cdr3_nt: TGTGCCAGCAGCCTGGGCTTGGGGGGATTTTGGGAGACCCAGTACTTC
clone_size: -; j_call: TRBJ2-3; v_call: TRBV2; d_call: -; cdr3_aa: CASRSGAGRGTDTQYF; cdr3_nt: TGTGCCAGCAGATCGGGGGCAGGGAGGGGGACAGATACGCAGTATTTT
clone_size: -; j_call: TRBJ2-2; v_call: TRBV10-1; d_call: -; cdr3_aa: CASRRAGDTGELFF; cdr3_nt: TGCGCCAGCAGGAGGGCAGGGGACACCGGGGAGCTGTTTTTT
clone_size: -; j_call: TRBJ2-5; v_call: TRBV11-2; d_call: -; cdr3_aa: CASRGGLVETQYF; cdr3_nt: TGTGCCAGCAGGGGGGGGCTCGTCGAGACCCAGTACTTC
clone_size: -; j_call: TRBJ2-3; v_call: TRBV7-9; d_call: TRBD1; cdr3_aa: CASSFLQGAGTDTQYF; cdr3_nt: TGTGCCAGCAGCTTCTTACAGGGGGCGGGGACAGATACGCAGTATTTT
clone_size: -; j_call: TRBJ1-1; v_call: TRBV6-2/TRBV6-3; d_call: -; cdr3_aa: CASSWGRMASSEAFF; cdr3_nt: TGTGCCAGCAGTTGGGGGCGCATGGCTTCTTCTGAAGCTTTCTTT
clone_size: -; j_call: TRBJ2-7; v_call: TRBV6-5; d_call: -; cdr3_aa: CASSPGHLAYEQYF; cdr3_nt: TGTGCCAGCAGTCCGGGACACCTAGCCTACGAGCAGTACTTC
clone_size: -; j_call: TRBJ1-1; v_call: TRBV30; d_call: -; cdr3_aa: CAWSVRRGGNGVTEAFF; cdr3_nt: TGTGCCTGGAGTGTACGGCGGGGGGGCAATGGTGTCACTGAAGCTTTCTTT
clone_size: -; j_call: TRBJ1-1; v_call: TRBV27; d_call: TRBD1; cdr3_aa: CASGQGTEAFF; cdr3_nt: TGTGCCAGCGGACAGGGTACTGAAGCTTTCTTT
clone_size: -; j_call: TRBJ2-7; v_call: TRBV19; d_call: -; cdr3_aa: CASSAGGTYEQYF; cdr3_nt: TGTGCCAGTAGTGCTGGGGGCACCTACGAGCAGTACTTC
clone_size: -; j_call: TRBJ1-5; v_call: TRBV4-1; d_call: TRBD1; cdr3_aa: CASSQPDRGNNQPQHF; cdr3_nt: TGCGCCAGCAGCCAACCCGACAGGGGCAACAATCAGCCCCAGCATTTT
clone_size: few; j_call: TRBJ2-7; v_call: TRBV25-1; d_call: TRBD1; cdr3_aa: CASSYEGAAYEQYF; cdr3_nt: TGTGCCAGCAGTTACGAGGGGGCGGCCTACGAGCAGTACTTC
clone_size: -; j_call: TRBJ2-4; v_call: TRBV30; d_call: TRBD2; cdr3_aa: CAWSVAGNIQYF; cdr3_nt: TGTGCCTGGAGTGTAGCGGGGAACATTCAGTACTTC
clone_size: few; j_call: TRBJ1-2; v_call: TRBV7-9; d_call: TRBD1; cdr3_aa: CASSLGGGAGYGYTF; cdr3_nt: TGTGCCAGCAGCTTAGGAGGGGGCGCGGGCTATGGCTACACCTTC
clone_size: -; j_call: TRBJ1-2; v_call: TRBV30; d_call: TRBD1; cdr3_aa: CAWQDRSTNYGYTF; cdr3_nt: TGTGCCTGGCAGGACAGGAGTACTAACTATGGCTACACCTTC
clone_size: -; j_call: TRBJ2-5; v_call: TRBV20-1; d_call: -; cdr3_aa: CSASWVRGQETQYF; cdr3_nt: TGCAGTGCTAGTTGGGTACGGGGCCAAGAGACCCAGTACTTC
clone_size: -; j_call: TRBJ1-1; v_call: TRBV18; d_call: TRBD1; cdr3_aa: CASSPSTGLGTEAFF; cdr3_nt: TGTGCCAGCTCACCTTCGACAGGGCTAGGCACTGAAGCTTTCTTT
clone_size: -; j_call: TRBJ1-1; v_call: TRBV7-9; d_call: TRBD1; cdr3_aa: CASSLAGTATTEAFF; cdr3_nt: TGTGCCAGCAGCTTAGCTGGGACAGCGACCACTGAAGCTTTCTTT
clone_size: few; j_call: TRBJ2-5; v_call: TRBV19; d_call: TRBD2; cdr3_aa: CASSLGLGNQETQYF; cdr3_nt: TGTGCCAGTAGTCTCGGACTAGGGAATCAAGAGACCCAGTACTTC
clone_size: -; j_call: TRBJ1-4; v_call: TRBV5-6; d_call: TRBD1; cdr3_aa: CASSFTGQDTEKLFF; cdr3_nt: TGTGCCAGCAGCTTCACGGGACAGGACACAGAAAAACTGTTTTTT
clone_size: -; j_call: TRBJ2-6; v_call: TRBV28; d_call: TRBD2; cdr3_aa: CASSFGRRGSGANVLTF; cdr3_nt: TGTGCCAGCAGTTTCGGGAGGCGGGGCTCTGGGGCCAACGTCCTGACTTTC
clone_size: -; j_call: TRBJ2-3; v_call: TRBV5-1; d_call: TRBD2; cdr3_aa: CASSPSGGGDTQYF; cdr3_nt: TGCGCCAGCAGCCCTAGCGGGGGGGGAGATACGCAGTATTTT
clone_size: -; j_call: TRBJ1-4; v_call: TRBV7-9; d_call: -; cdr3_aa: CASSRDSKGPKLFF; cdr3_nt: TGTGCCAGCAGCCGTGACAGTAAAGGTCCTAAACTGTTTTTT
clone_size: medium-sized; j_call: TRBJ2-1; v_call: TRBV4-1; d_call: TRBD2; cdr3_aa: CASSQEPLGGGENEQFF; cdr3_nt: TGCGCCAGCAGCCAAGAACCCCTTGGCGGGGGGGAAAATGAGCAGTTCTTC
clone_size: -; j_call: TRBJ2-5; v_call: TRBV4-2; d_call: -; cdr3_aa: CASSPLWEAGSQETQYF; cdr3_nt: TGTGCCAGCAGCCCGCTTTGGGAAGCGGGTTCCCAAGAGACCCAGTACTTC
clone_size: -; j_call: TRBJ1-5; v_call: TRBV30; d_call: -; cdr3_aa: CAWSVDRGQPQHF; cdr3_nt: TGTGCCTGGAGTGTAGATCGGGGTCAGCCCCAGCATTTT
clone_size: -; j_call: TRBJ2-2; v_call: TRBV20-1; d_call: -; cdr3_aa: CSASMPGATGELFF; cdr3_nt: TGCAGTGCTAGTATGCCAGGGGCCACCGGGGAGCTGTTTTTT
clone_size: -; j_call: TRBJ2-7; v_call: TRBV15; d_call: -; cdr3_aa: CATSSRSSAQYF; cdr3_nt: TGTGCCACCAGCTCACGCAGTAGCGCGCAGTACTTC
clone_size: -; j_call: TRBJ2-1; v_call: TRBV6-2/TRBV6-3; d_call: TRBD1; cdr3_aa: CASSYGGRGRTNSYNEQFF; cdr3_nt: TGTGCCAGCAGTTACGGGGGCAGGGGGCGGACGAACTCCTACAATGAGCAGTTCTTC
clone_size: -; j_call: TRBJ1-6; v_call: TRBV2; d_call: TRBD1; cdr3_aa: CASSEATGPGSPLHF; cdr3_nt: TGTGCCAGCAGTGAAGCGACAGGGCCCGGTTCACCCCTCCACTTT
clone_size: -; j_call: TRBJ2-1; v_call: TRBV11-2; d_call: TRBD2; cdr3_aa: CASSFSGAYNEQFF; cdr3_nt: TGTGCCAGCAGCTTTAGCGGGGCCTACAATGAGCAGTTCTTC
clone_size: -; j_call: TRBJ1-6; v_call: TRBV19; d_call: -; cdr3_aa: CASSIAGYYNSPLHF; cdr3_nt: TGTGCCAGTAGTATAGCAGGGTACTATAATTCACCCCTCCACTTT
clone_size: -; j_call: TRBJ2-2; v_call: TRBV3-1/TRBV3-2; d_call: -; cdr3_aa: CASSKQSGNTGELFF; cdr3_nt: TGTGCCAGCAGCAAACAGAGCGGGAACACCGGGGAGCTGTTTTTT
clone_size: -; j_call: TRBJ1-5; v_call: TRBV2; d_call: -; cdr3_aa: CASSRRGVHQPQHF; cdr3_nt: TGTGCCAGCAGTCGCCGGGGTGTCCATCAGCCCCAGCATTTT
clone_size: -; j_call: TRBJ2-7; v_call: TRBV19; d_call: -; cdr3_aa: CASSIGGYPEQYF; cdr3_nt: TGTGCCAGTAGTATAGGAGGTTACCCCGAGCAGTACTTC
clone_size: -; j_call: TRBJ1-1; v_call: TRBV28; d_call: -; cdr3_aa: CASSLTPAEAFF; cdr3_nt: TGTGCCAGCAGTCTGACCCCAGCGGAGGCTTTCTTT
clone_size: few; j_call: TRBJ2-2; v_call: TRBV15; d_call: TRBD1; cdr3_aa: CATSRPGGRAGELFF; cdr3_nt: TGTGCCACCAGCAGGCCAGGGGGAAGGGCCGGGGAGCTGTTTTTT
clone_size: -; j_call: TRBJ2-1; v_call: TRBV5-4; d_call: -; cdr3_aa: CASSFSGGEQFF; cdr3_nt: TGTGCCAGCAGCTTTTCGGGTGGTGAGCAGTTCTTC
clone_size: -; j_call: TRBJ2-5; v_call: TRBV6-5; d_call: TRBD1; cdr3_aa: CASSYPGQRLQETQYF; cdr3_nt: TGTGCCAGCAGTTACCCGGGACAGAGACTACAAGAGACCCAGTACTTC